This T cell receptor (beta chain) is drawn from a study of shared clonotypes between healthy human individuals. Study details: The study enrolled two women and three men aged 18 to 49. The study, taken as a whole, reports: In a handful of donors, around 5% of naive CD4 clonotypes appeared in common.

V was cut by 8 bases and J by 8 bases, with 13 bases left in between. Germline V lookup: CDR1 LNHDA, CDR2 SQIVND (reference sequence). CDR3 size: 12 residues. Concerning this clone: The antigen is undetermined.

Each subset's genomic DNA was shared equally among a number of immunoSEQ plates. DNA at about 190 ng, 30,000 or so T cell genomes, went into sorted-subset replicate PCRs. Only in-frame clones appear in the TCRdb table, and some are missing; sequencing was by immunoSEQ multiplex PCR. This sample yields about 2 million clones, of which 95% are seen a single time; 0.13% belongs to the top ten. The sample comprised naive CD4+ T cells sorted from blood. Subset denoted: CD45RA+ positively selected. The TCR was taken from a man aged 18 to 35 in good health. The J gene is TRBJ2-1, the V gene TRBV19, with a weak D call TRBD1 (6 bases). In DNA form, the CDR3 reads TGTGCCAGTCGGACCGACAGGCATGAGCAGTTCTTC. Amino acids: CASRTDRHEQFF.